This passage covers 9 T cell receptor beta chains from one sample sequenced in a study of PD-L1 blockade in urothelial cancer. As to time point: pretreatment peripheral blood. The method was immunoSEQ multiplex PCR; TCRdb's version includes in-frame clones alone and lacks a portion of them. The data contain about 95,000 clones, roughly 84% of them singletons. The specimen was PBMCs, collected around atezolizumab (anti-PD-L1) treatment. The receptors here all came from a man in his sixties with urothelial cancer.

The V gene is TRBV5-5, the J gene TRBJ2-3; unclear D gene. CDR1 and CDR2 from the germline V gene are SGHKS and YYEKEE (reference sequence). V was cut by 0 bases and J by 0 bases, with 11 bases left in between. This CDR3 is built from 16 residues. The CDR3 region has the DNA TGTGCCAGCAGCTTGGGAACGGGTTCTAGCACAGATACGCAGTATTTT. Residues: CASSLGTGSSTDTQYF.

V is TRBV11-3 and J is TRBJ2-2; D might be TRBD1 (6 bases). Trimming cost V 1 base and J 4 bases, with 13 bases left between them. The CDR3 is 16 residues long. Germline CDR1 and CDR2: SGHNT and YENEEA. The CDR3 DNA is TGTGCCAGCAGCTTAGGTCAGACAGGAGGCACCGGGGAGCTGTTTTTT. This translates into CASSLGQTGGTGELFF.

The chain is built from TRBV28 and TRBJ1-2; 12 nucleotides match TRBD1. The CDR3 is 16 amino acids. CDR1 is MDHEN, CDR2 SYDVKM, per germline. Unmatched junction bases numbered 14, after V lost 7 bases and J lost 8 bases. The CDR3 DNA follows: TGTGCCAGCACCCCGCCCCTGGGACAGGGGGCGATGGGCTACACCTTC. Translated: CASTPPLGQGAMGYTF.

The J gene is TRBJ2-1, the V gene TRBV30; D perhaps matches TRBD1 (5 bases). The CDR3 sequence is 15 residues long. Germline V lookup: CDR1 GTSNPN, CDR2 SVGIG (reference sequence). Trimming left V 1 base short and J 7 bases short, with 17 bases between. The CDR3 nucleotides read TGTGCCTGGAGTGGCGTCCAGGGCGTTTGGAATGAGCAGTTCTTC. Amino acid sequence: CAWSGVQGVWNEQFF.

The rearrangement joins TRBV28 to TRBJ2-7; D is ambiguous. V was shortened by 5 bases and J by 0 bases, with 11 bases between the two germline ends. Germline loops: CDR1 MDHEN, CDR2 SYDVKM. This CDR3 contains 14 residues. In nucleotides, the CDR3 is TGTGCCAGCAGTCTTGGCGGAAACTCCTACGAGCAGTACTTC. Translated, it gives CASSLGGNSYEQYF.

Worth noting for this clone: A junction boundary mismatches the germline segment, possibly from a read error. The J gene is TRBJ2-7, the V gene TRBV7-7, with 8 bases aligning to TRBD2. Germline V CDR1 and CDR2: SSHAT, FNYEAQ (reference sequence). The length of the CDR3 is 15 residues. As DNA, the CDR3 is TGTGCTAGCAGCTTTGGAATAGCGGGGACCTACGAGCAGTACTTC. Translating it yields CASSFGIAGTYEQYF.

The CDR3 reads CASSTPTAGYTF. The DNA of the CDR3 is TGTGCCAGCAGTACACCTACAGCCGGCTACACCTTC. The chain combines TRBV28 with TRBJ1-2; no clear D gene. Trimming left V 5 bases short and J 8 bases short, with 12 bases between. The CDR3 has 12 amino acids. Germline V lookup: CDR1 MDHEN, CDR2 SYDVKM.

The chain is built from TRBV28 and TRBJ1-4; possible D gene TRBD1, 5 bases. Looked up from germline, CDR1 is MDHEN and CDR2 is SYDVKM. The CDR3 is 14 amino acids. The V gene lost 7 bases and the J gene lost 7 bases, with 16 bases spanning the gap. The CDR3: CASTSEAGGEKLFF. In DNA, the CDR3 is TGTGCCAGCACCTCCGAGGCGGGGGGTGAAAAACTGTTTTTT.

The rearrangement links TRBV7-9 to TRBJ2-3, with TRBD2 matching 15 bases. Trimming took 5 bases from V and 2 from J; bases not matched to a gene: 2. This CDR3 comprises 16 residues. Per germline, CDR1 SEHNR and CDR2 FQNEAQ (reference sequence). CDR3 sequence reads: CASSRTSGGATDTQYF. In DNA, the CDR3 is TGTGCCAGCAGCCGGACTAGCGGGGGGGCCACAGATACGCAGTATTTT.